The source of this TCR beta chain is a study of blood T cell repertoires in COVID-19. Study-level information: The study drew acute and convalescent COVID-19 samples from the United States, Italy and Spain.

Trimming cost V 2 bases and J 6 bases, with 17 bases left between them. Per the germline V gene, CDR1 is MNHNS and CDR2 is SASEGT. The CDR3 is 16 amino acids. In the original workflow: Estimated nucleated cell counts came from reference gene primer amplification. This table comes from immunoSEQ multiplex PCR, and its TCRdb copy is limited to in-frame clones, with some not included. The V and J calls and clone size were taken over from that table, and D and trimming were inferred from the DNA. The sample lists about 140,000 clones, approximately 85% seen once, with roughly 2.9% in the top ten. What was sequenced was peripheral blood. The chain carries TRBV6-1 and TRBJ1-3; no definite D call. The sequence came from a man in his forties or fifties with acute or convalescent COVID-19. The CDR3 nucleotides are TGTGCCAGCAGTGAAACAGACCTCGCTCTCGCAAACACCATATATTTT. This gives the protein CASSETDLALANTIYF.